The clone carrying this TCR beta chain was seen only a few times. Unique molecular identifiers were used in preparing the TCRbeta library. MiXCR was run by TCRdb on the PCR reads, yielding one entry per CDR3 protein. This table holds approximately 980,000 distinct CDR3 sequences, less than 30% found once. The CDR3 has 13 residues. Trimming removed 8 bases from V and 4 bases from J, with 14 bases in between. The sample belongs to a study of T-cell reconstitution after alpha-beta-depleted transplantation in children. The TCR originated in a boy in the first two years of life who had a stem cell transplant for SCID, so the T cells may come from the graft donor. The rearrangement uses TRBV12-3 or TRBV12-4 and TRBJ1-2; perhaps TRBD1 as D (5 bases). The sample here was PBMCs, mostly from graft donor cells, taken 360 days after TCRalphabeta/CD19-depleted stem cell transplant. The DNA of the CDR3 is TGTGCCAGCGGGGGGGGTGGGTTCTATGGCTACACCTTC. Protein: CASGGGGFYGYTF.